The clone carrying this T cell receptor beta chain was recorded many times. Its antigen is unidentified. The CDR3 end falls 3 residues outside the read, so it is completed with the germline J gene. The data were taken from a study of T cell clonality in common variable immunodeficiency. Study observations and caveats: Shared TCRbeta clones were fewer between CVID subjects than controls.

V was pared by 2 bases and J by 5 bases, with 14 bases of the junction left unmatched. Germline V gene lookup returns CDR1 MGHRA and CDR2 YSYEKL. There are 17 residues in the CDR3. Libraries were prepared by immunoSEQ multiplex PCR; TCRdb keeps only in-frame clonotypes and omits some of them. Sampling found roughly 40,000 clones, none seen once. This rearrangement joins TRBV4-1 to TRBJ2-7; 8 bases are a match to TRBD2. The source material was peripheral blood mononuclear cells. The receptor comes from a person aged 18 to 70 in good health. CDR3 sequence reads: CASSQIGGSSGKDEQYF. CDR3 DNA, as far as it was read: TGCGCCAGCAGCCAAATTGGAGGTAGTAGCGGGAAGGACGAG.